Following are 32 T cell receptor beta chains from one sample sequenced in a study of tumor-infiltrating lymphocytes in primary liver carcinoma. Both blood RNA, taken from unsorted whole blood, and germline DNA were extracted. TCR beta cDNA was reverse-transcribed from about 500 ng of total RNA. The reaction used a constant-region primer and ProtoScript II reverse transcriptase. Slightly modified ARM-PCR, run as three nested multiplex PCR rounds, produced the TCR beta libraries. In the first two PCR rounds, TRBV1-TRBV30 forward primers were paired with a C-beta reverse primer, and each round lasted about 9 cycles. TCRdb passed the multiplex PCR reads through MiXCR, listing each CDR3 protein once. Among 310,000 or so distinct CDR3 sequences listed, roughly three fifths were seen once. The sequenced sample was peripheral blood. The source of these receptors is a young woman with primary liver carcinoma and hepatitis B virus infection.

This clonotype has just a few counts. This chain uses TRBV6-5 with TRBJ1-5; D gene unclear. Germline values: CDR1 MNHEY, CDR2 SVGAGI. The CDR3 sequence is 13 residues long. Trimming took 2 bases from V and 4 from J, leaving 6 bases between them. CDR3 DNA: TGTGCCAGCAGTTACACGGAAAATCAGCCCCAGCATTTT. Its protein is CASSYTENQPQHF.

This clonotype showed up many times. The V and J genes are TRBV6-5 and TRBJ1-2, with D possibly being TRBD1 (6 bases). The CDR3 runs 13 residues. Germline lookup yields CDR1 MNHEY and CDR2 SVGAGI. Between the trimmed V and J ends, which lost 5 bases and 1 base, there was a span of 8 bases. The CDR3 here is CASSQGFNYGYTF. As DNA, the CDR3 is TGTGCCAGCAGTCAGGGGTTTAACTATGGCTACACCTTC.

The gene calls are TRBV6-2 or TRBV6-3 and TRBJ2-1; D is uncertain. This CDR3 spans 15 amino acids. V was trimmed by 1 base and J by 4 bases, leaving 11 bases between them. Germline V gene sequence: CDR1 MNHEY, CDR2 SVGEGT. The chain's CDR3 is CASSYFGLGYNEQFF. For the CDR3, the DNA is TGTGCCAGCAGTTACTTTGGGTTGGGATACAATGAGCAGTTCTTC.

In the case of this clonotype: At one of its ends the junction is not consistent with the germline gene, which may arise from a read error. V usage is TRBV7-9 and J usage is TRBJ2-5, with 10 bases that match TRBD1. The CDR3 runs 15 residues. In germline, CDR1 is SEHNR, CDR2 FQNEAQ (reference sequence). The CDR3 coding sequence is TGTGCCAACAGCAACAGACAGGGGGCTCTGGAGACCCAGTACTTC. This gives the protein CANSNRQGALETQYF.

This clonotype has a handful of counts. A much larger clone lies one base from this, so it may be a read error. V gene TRBV11-2 combines with J gene TRBJ1-2; 7 nucleotides agree with TRBD1. CDR1 is SGHAT and CDR2 is FQNNGV in the germline V gene. The CDR3 runs 13 residues. CDR3 region: CVSSSGQDYGYTF. CDR3 in DNA: TGTGTCAGCAGCTCAGGACAGGACTATGGCTACACCTTC.

In its sample, this clonotype was seen many times. This chain connects TRBV29-1 to TRBJ2-1, with D possibly TRBD2 on 6 matching bases. Germline CDR1 reads SQVTM; CDR2 reads ANQGSEA. Trimming pared 7 bases from V and 10 bases from J, leaving 20 bases between. This CDR3 is built from 13 residues. The CDR3 is CSDGTFRSGEQFF. The CDR3 DNA reads TGCAGCGACGGGACTTTTAGGAGCGGCGAGCAGTTCTTC.

This clonotype was observed a few times. At one end the junction does not follow the germline gene, possibly because of a read error. The rearrangement links TRBV12-3 or TRBV12-4 to TRBJ2-7, with D perhaps TRBD1 (6 bases). The CDR3 is made up of 15 amino acids. The CDR3 region has the DNA TGTGCCAGCAGCTTAGGGTCAGGGGCCCCGTACGAGCAGTACTTC. Encoded protein: CASSLGSGAPYEQYF.

V gene TRBV2 combines with J gene TRBJ2-7, with D possibly matching TRBD2 (6 bases). Trimming removed 7 bases from V and 0 bases from J, with 19 bases in between. The CDR3 sequence is 16 residues long. CDR1 and CDR2 (germline): SNHLY, FYNNEI. CDR3 nucleotide sequence: TGTGCCAGCAATCTTAACCGGGACTGGGGCTCCTACGAGCAGTACTTC. Protein sequence: CASNLNRDWGSYEQYF. Full variable domain (remainder filled in from reference TRBV2 and TRBJ2-7): EPEVTQTPSHQVTQMGQEVILRCVPISNHLYFYWYRQILGQKVEFLVSFYNNEISEKSEIFDDQFSVERPDGSNFTLKIRSTKLEDSAMYFCASNLNRDWGSYEQYFGPGTRLTVT.

Details on this clonotype: In this CDR3 the conserved last residue, phenylalanine or tryptophan, is missing, so a read error is likely. The DNA is left out, because the CDR3 cannot be placed on it with certainty; the CDR3 is given as TCRdb lists it. The V call is TRBV11-2, the J call TRBJ2-1. Germline CDR1 is SGHAT and CDR2 is FQNNGV. Counting both end residues, the CDR3 totals 14 amino acids. The CDR3: CASSLVGLESNKFI.

With regard to this clonotype: One junction end disagrees with the germline gene, perhaps due to a read error. V gene TRBV6-6 combines with J gene TRBJ1-3, with no clear D. The germline V gene encodes CDR1 MNHNY and CDR2 SVGAGI (reference sequence). CDR3 size: 12 residues. The CDR3 loop reads CVSQLFGNTIYF. The CDR3 bases are TGTGTCAGCCAACTTTTCGGGAACACCATATATTTT.

This chain connects TRBV19 to TRBJ2-1; 11 positions agree with TRBD2. Unmatched junction bases numbered 15, after V lost 10 bases and J lost 10 bases. The germline gives CDR1 LNHDA, CDR2 SQIVND (reference sequence). The CDR3 consists of 15 residues. The DNA for the CDR3 is TGTGCCACCGAGGGTAGCGGGAGGGCCTACAGGGAGCAGTTCTTC. This codes for CATEGSGRAYREQFF.

This clonotype was seen ten or more times. This chain uses TRBV11-2 with TRBJ2-1; possible D gene TRBD1, 5 bases. This CDR3 spans 15 amino acids. CDR1 is SGHAT, CDR2 FQNNGV, per germline. V was pared by 5 bases and J by 4 bases, with 15 bases between. CDR3: CASSQDSFAYNEQFF. The DNA for the CDR3 is TGTGCCAGCAGCCAAGACAGCTTCGCTTACAATGAGCAGTTCTTC. Full variable domain (outside the CDR3, taken from reference TRBV11-2 and TRBJ2-1): EAGVAQSPRYKIIEKRQSVAFWCNPISGHATLYWYQQILGQGPKLLIQFQNNGVVDDSQLPKDRFSAERLKGVDSTLKIQPAKLEDSAVYLCASSQDSFAYNEQFFGPGTRLTVL.

This clonotype was picked up many times. CDR3 DNA sequence: TGCAGCGTCGCCGGGGAGGCCTACGAGCAGTACTTC. It encodes CSVAGEAYEQYF. This chain links TRBV29-1 with TRBJ2-7; tentatively, D is TRBD2 (6 bases). Looked up from germline, CDR1 is SQVTM and CDR2 is ANQGSEA. The CDR3 length is 12 residues. V was cut by 6 bases and J by 2 bases, with 11 bases left in between.

Points on this clonotype: A much bigger clone sits one base away, suggesting this may be a read error. The chain has TRBV4-3 and TRBJ1-2; D is undetermined. CDR3 size: 15 residues. The germline CDR1 and CDR2 sequences are LGHNA and YSLEER. The CDR3 coding sequence is TGCGCCGGCAGCCAAGGAAGGAGCTCTAACTATGGCTACACCTTC. Amino acids: CAGSQGRSSNYGYTF.

A note on this clonotype: A much larger clone lies a single base off, so this may be a read error. The V gene is TRBV4-2, the J gene TRBJ1-2; D is unresolved. CDR1 and CDR2 (germline): LGHNA, YNFKEQ. The CDR3 is made up of 15 amino acids. This CDR3 is CANSQDVSGDYGYTF. The CDR3 DNA sequence: TGTGCCAACAGCCAAGATGTTAGTGGAGACTATGGCTACACCTTC.

The CDR3 sequence: CASSYERGTDTQYF. DNA of the CDR3: TGTGCCAGCAGCTACGAGCGGGGCACAGATACGCAGTATTTT. V and J are TRBV5-8 and TRBJ2-3; a weak D match, TRBD2 (6 bases). V lost 3 bases to trimming and J lost 1 base, with 9 bases between them. This CDR3 has 14 amino acids. The germline V gene has CDR1 SGHTS and CDR2 YDEGEE.

As for this clonotype: The junction departs from germline at one end; a sequencing error may be responsible. This sequence joins TRBV10-2 and TRBJ2-2; tentatively, D is TRBD2 (5 bases). The CDR3 has 14 amino acids. In germline, CDR1 is WSHSY, CDR2 SAAADI. As DNA, the CDR3 is TGCGCCAGCAGGGACTTTCCGAACACCGGGGAGCTGTCTTTT. Residues: CASRDFPNTGELSF.

A remark on this clonotype: Germline and junction disagree at one end, which may indicate a read error. The chain is built from TRBV14 and TRBJ2-1; D is undetermined. Germline V CDR1 and CDR2: SGHDN, FVKESK. The CDR3 runs to 13 residues. Here the CDR3 reads CVSSQGFETEQFF. In DNA, the CDR3 is TGTGTCAGCAGCCAAGGGTTCGAGACCGAGCAGTTCTTC.

There are many counts of this clonotype. This rearrangement joins TRBV12-3 or TRBV12-4 to TRBJ1-2; no definite D call. This CDR3 has 12 residues. Trimming cost V 6 bases and J 1 base, with 6 bases left between them. CDR3 coding DNA: TGTGCCAGCAGGTCCCTTAACTATGGCTACACCTTC. Translated: CASRSLNYGYTF.

On this clonotype: Just one base apart from a much larger clone, this may be a read error. V and J are TRBV12-3 or TRBV12-4 and TRBJ2-6, with D possibly called TRBD1 or TRBD2 (5 bases each). The CDR3 loop spans 16 amino acids. CDR3 loop: CASSLSGGSGANALTF. The CDR3 bases are TGTGCCAGCAGTTTATCAGGCGGGTCTGGGGCCAACGCCCTGACTTTC.

The chain employs TRBV6-2 or TRBV6-3 and TRBJ2-7; 12 bases fit TRBD2. Germline trimming cut 7 bases from V and 4 bases from J; bases unmatched to any gene: 5. Germline CDR1 MNHEY, CDR2 SVGEGT. The CDR3 is 14 amino acids. This CDR3 reads CASIKGTSGYEQYF. For the CDR3, the DNA is TGTGCCAGCATCAAGGGGACTAGCGGGTACGAGCAGTACTTC.

This clonotype was seen ten or more times. This sequence joins TRBV12-3 or TRBV12-4 and TRBJ2-1, with 7 positions matching TRBD1. The V gene end was trimmed by 7 bases and the J gene end by 0 bases; junction bases not matched to a gene: 6. This CDR3 has 15 residues. The CDR3 bases are TGTGCCAGCACTATCGACAGGGCCTCCTACAATGAGCAGTTCTTC. Protein sequence: CASTIDRASYNEQFF.

This clonotype was observed a handful of times. The chain employs TRBV29-1 and TRBJ1-1; TRBD1 is a possible D gene (6 bases). CDR3 length: 13 amino acids. The germline gives CDR1 SQVTM, CDR2 ANQGSEA. Trimming stripped 7 bases from V and 7 bases from J, with 19 bases between. This CDR3 reads CSGKQGIRVEAFF. DNA for the CDR3: TGCAGCGGTAAACAGGGTATCCGAGTTGAAGCTTTCTTT. Full variable domain (remainder filled in from reference TRBV29-1 and TRBJ1-1): SAVISQKPSRDICQRGTSLTIQCQVDSQVTMMFWYRQQPGQSLTLIATANQGSEATYESGFVIDKFPISRPNLTFSTLTVSNMSPEDSSIYLCSGKQGIRVEAFFGQGTRLTVV.

On this clonotype itself: One end of the junction does not line up with germline, which may come from a read error. The chain combines TRBV29-1 with TRBJ2-5; the match to TRBD1 covers 7 bases. This CDR3 has 12 amino acids. Germline V gene data show CDR1 as SQVTM and CDR2 as ANQGSEA. The CDR3 DNA sequence: TGCAGCGGCACGGGACAGCAAGAGACCCAGAACTTC. Translation: CSGTGQQETQNF. Full variable domain (missing parts from reference TRBV29-1 and TRBJ2-5): SAVISQKPSRDICQRGTSLTIQCQVDSQVTMMFWYRQQPGQSLTLIATANQGSEATYESGFVIDKFPISRPNLTFSTLTVSNMSPEDSSIYLCSGTGQQETQNFGPGTRLLVL.

A single count supports this clonotype. Because it lacks the conserved phenylalanine or tryptophan at the end, this CDR3 is likely a read error. The V gene is TRBV11-2, the J gene TRBJ2-2; D unclear. The CDR3 is made up of 15 amino acids. The V gene lost 2 bases and the J gene lost 2 bases, with 9 bases spanning the gap. The V gene's germline CDR1 is SGHAT and CDR2 FQNNGV. The CDR3 reads CASSLMTTNTGELFS. For the CDR3, the DNA is TGTGCCAGCAGCTTAATGACGACAAACACCGGGGAGCTGTTTTCT.

Details on this clonotype: It may be a read error: a sequence one base away is much more abundant. This chain uses TRBV4-2 with TRBJ2-7; 10 bases line up with TRBD2. Germline V gives CDR1 LGHNA, CDR2 YNFKEQ. The CDR3 is 16 amino acids. The CDR3 protein is CASNQETSGASYEQYF. The CDR3 DNA reads TGTGCCAGCAACCAAGAAACTAGCGGGGCATCCTACGAGCAGTACTTC.

The chain uses TRBV6-5 and TRBJ1-6, with D hard to call. V shed 3 bases and J shed 11 bases, with 14 bases lying between them. CDR1 MNHEY and CDR2 SVGAGI come from the germline V gene. The CDR3 sequence is 14 residues long. In nucleotides, the CDR3 is TGTGCCAGCAGTTATCGGGAAATCATTACACCCCTCCACTTT. It codes for CASSYREIITPLHF.

This clonotype was counted a single time. The chain couples TRBV11-2 to TRBJ1-2; D is unclear. Germline values: CDR1 SGHAT, CDR2 FQNNGV. The CDR3 is 12 amino acids. The CDR3 sequence: CVNSPQAYGYTF. The CDR3 bases are TGTGTCAACAGCCCTCAGGCATATGGCTACACCTTC.

In regard to this clonotype: It may be a read error: a sequence one base away is much more abundant. No conserved phenylalanine or tryptophan ends this CDR3, so it is likely a read error. V usage is TRBV6-5 and J usage is TRBJ2-7; TRBD2 is a possible D gene (6 bases). Germline CDR1 MNHEY, CDR2 SVGAGI. The CDR3 runs 13 residues. The V gene lost 2 bases and the J gene lost 4 bases, with 9 bases spanning the gap. CDR3 region: CASSYEEGYEQYI. The CDR3 DNA sequence: TGTGCCAGCAGTTACGAGGAGGGGTACGAGCAGTACATC.

This clonotype was seen many times. The J gene is TRBJ2-7, the V gene TRBV6-6; D may be TRBD1 or TRBD2 (5 bases each). Germline assignment: CDR1 MNHNY and CDR2 SVGAGI (reference sequence). V was shortened by 5 bases and J by 0 bases, with 17 bases between the two germline ends. The CDR3 is 16 residues long. CDR3 region: CASSQPGTMGSYEQYF. The CDR3 coding sequence is TGTGCCAGCAGTCAACCAGGGACGATGGGCTCCTACGAGCAGTACTTC.

The chain recombines TRBV5-4 with TRBJ2-7; TRBD2 might be the D (5 bases). Germline V gene sequence: CDR1 SGHNT, CDR2 YYREEE (reference sequence). CDR3 length equals 16 residues. The V end lost 4 bases, the J end lost 2 bases, and 19 bases lay between the germline ends. For the CDR3, the DNA is TGTGCCAGCAGCCGGGGTAGGAGTGGTCGCACCTACGAGCAGTACTTC. Its protein is CASSRGRSGRTYEQYF.

The chain has TRBV28 and TRBJ2-7, with 7 positions matching TRBD2. Looked up from germline, CDR1 is MDHEN and CDR2 is SYDVKM. CDR3 length equals 14 residues. Trimming at V came to 7 bases and at J to 0 bases, leaving 6 bases not matched to a gene. This CDR3 is CASTSKRGSYEQYF. The DNA for the CDR3 is TGTGCCAGCACGAGCAAGCGGGGCTCCTACGAGCAGTACTTC.